Below are 3 T cell receptor beta chains sequenced from a single sample in a study of cytomegalovirus exposure and HLA in healthy donors. 13 Jbeta primers and 60 Vbeta primers were used for the PCR. TCRdb's table, derived via immunoSEQ multiplex PCR, lists solely in-frame clones and lacks some. In the table there are about 200,000 clones, just over 75% of which are singletons. Sequencing input: PBMCs. All receptors come from a man aged 25 to 40 in good health and CMV-seronegative.

The chain couples TRBV5-1 to TRBJ2-1; the match to TRBD2 covers 14 bases. With 6 bases clipped from V and 9 bases from J, the junction kept 11 bases outside the gene matches. This CDR3 has 16 residues. The germline gives CDR1 SGHRS, CDR2 YFSETQ. CDR3 region: CASIKTGLAGEGEQFF. DNA of the CDR3: TGCGCCAGCATAAAGACGGGACTAGCGGGAGAAGGTGAGCAGTTCTTC.

The V gene is TRBV28, the J gene TRBJ2-7, with 7 bases identical to TRBD1. The germline V gene has CDR1 MDHEN and CDR2 SYDVKM. The V and J ends lost 8 bases and 11 bases, in that order; junction bases with no gene match: 12. This CDR3 region has 12 residues. In DNA, the CDR3 is TGTGCCAGCGACACGACAGGGTCGCCGGAGTACTTC. It codes for CASDTTGSPEYF.

The chain joins TRBV19 to TRBJ1-2, with TRBD1 matching 11 bases. Germline assignment: CDR1 LNHDA and CDR2 SQIVND (reference sequence). The CDR3 length is 16 residues. With V trimmed by 4 bases and J by 7 bases, 11 bases remained unmatched. In DNA, the CDR3 is TGTGCCAGTAGTACGCCGGGCGGGACAGGGGGTAGTGGCTACACCTTC. As protein: CASSTPGGTGGSGYTF.